The 20 T cell receptor beta chains given below trace back to one sample, sequenced in a study of beta chain features in type 1 diabetes (dated by TCRdb to between 2018 and 2020). What the work shows at the level of the full study, not this receptor alone: A moderate but significant shortening of TCRB CDR3 length was observed in type 1 diabetes patients in all four CD4+ subsets.

Library preparation was by the immunoSEQ multiplex PCR assay. The entire amount of isolated RNA was reverse transcribed using the High Capacity cDNA Reverse Transcription Kit, so the sequenced TCRB transcripts were expressed ones. TCRdb re-hosts the immuneACCESS table, in-frame sequences only. Its copies lack some clones; in the studies checked, an unresolved V gene accounts for under half of them, and the cause for the rest is not known. This sample is represented by 300,000 or so clones; 13% of them were singletons. Together, the top ten hold roughly 0.015% of the sample. For these TCRs, the target antigens are not known. Source material: naive CD4+ T cells from blood. The sample's cell subset or site, from its label and the paper: true naive CD4+ T cells. The receptors shown here come from a woman aged 18-29 years with type 1 diabetes.

The chain links TRBV19 to TRBJ2-3; maybe TRBD2 (6 bases). The germline V gene encodes CDR1 LNHDA and CDR2 SQIVND (reference sequence). Trimming removed 5 bases from V and 4 bases from J, with 19 bases in between. The length of the CDR3 is 16 residues. CDR3 protein: CASSSTPQGGSDTQYF. In nucleotides, the CDR3 is TGTGCCAGTAGTTCCACCCCCCAGGGAGGATCAGATACGCAGTATTTT.

In this sample, this clone turned up a few times. V and J are TRBV28 and TRBJ2-7; 8 positions agree with TRBD2. Germline loops: CDR1 MDHEN, CDR2 SYDVKM. CDR3 length equals 17 residues. The V and J ends lost 6 bases and 0 bases, in that order; junction bases with no gene match: 13. The CDR3, as DNA: TGTGCCAGCAGAAAGGGGCTAGCGGGCATGAGCTCCTACGAGCAGTACTTC. Translated: CASRKGLAGMSSYEQYF.

This chain uses TRBV2 with TRBJ2-7; D gene ambiguous. The V gene lost 4 bases and the J gene lost 7 bases, with 8 bases spanning the gap. The CDR3 totals 11 residues. Germline V gene lookup returns CDR1 SNHLY and CDR2 FYNNEI. The CDR3 DNA sequence: TGTGCCAGCAGTGTAGCTCAAGAGCAGTACTTC. Residues: CASSVAQEQYF.

The rearrangement links TRBV9 to TRBJ1-1; the D gene is possibly TRBD1 (6 bases). Germline assignment: CDR1 SGDLS and CDR2 YYNGEE. Trimming cost V 4 bases and J 5 bases, with 12 bases left between them. The CDR3 consists of 13 residues. The CDR3 loop is CASSLQGGTEAFF. DNA of the CDR3: TGTGCCAGCAGCCTACAGGGTGGAACTGAAGCTTTCTTT.

This chain joins TRBV5-1 and TRBJ1-1, with 7 nucleotides matching TRBD1. The germline CDR1 and CDR2 sequences are SGHRS and YFSETQ. V lost 5 bases and J lost 4; bases outside the gene matches: 5. The CDR3 extends over 13 amino acids. The CDR3 region has the DNA TGCGCCAGCAGTTCAGACAGGGTCACTGAAGCTTTCTTT. Its protein product is CASSSDRVTEAFF.

This clone was counted a few times. This specimen includes other DNA sequences encoding the same CDR3. The chain combines TRBV9 with TRBJ2-7; tentative D call: TRBD2 (6 bases). V was clipped by 0 bases and J by 1 base, with 8 bases between them. The CDR3 runs to 14 residues. Germline CDR1 is SGDLS and CDR2 is YYNGEE. In nucleotides, the CDR3 is TGTGCCAGCAGCGTAGTCGGGAGTTCCTACGAGCAGTACTTC. This codes for CASSVVGSSYEQYF.

J is TRBJ1-1 and V is TRBV18, with D maybe TRBD1 (5 bases). V gave up 1 base and J gave up 13 bases, with 13 bases separating them. From germline, CDR1 is KGHSH and CDR2 LQKENI. This CDR3 is built from 12 residues. The CDR3 loop reads CASSPRVGEGFF. The CDR3 coding sequence is TGTGCCAGCTCACCACGGGTAGGGGAGGGTTTCTTT.

This clone occurred a few times. This chain connects TRBV28 to TRBJ2-5, with D maybe TRBD1 (6 bases). The CDR3 is made up of 17 amino acids. Germline CDR1 reads MDHEN; CDR2 reads SYDVKM. Deletions cut 5 bases from V and 0 bases from J, with 19 bases between. Here the CDR3 DNA reads TGTGCCAGCAGTACCTTTCTTCGGGACACCAACCAAGAGACCCAGTACTTC. Amino acid sequence: CASSTFLRDTNQETQYF.

The V gene is TRBV4-3, the J gene TRBJ2-4, with 7 bases matching TRBD1. V gave up 4 bases and J gave up 8 bases; unmatched junction bases: 5. The V gene's germline CDR1 is LGHNA and CDR2 YSLEER. CDR3 length: 13 amino acids. CDR3 sequence (DNA): TGCGCCAGCAGCCGGTTAACAGGGGACATTCAGTACTTC. This gives the protein CASSRLTGDIQYF.

This clone was counted between two and nine times. This chain uses TRBV4-2 with TRBJ2-2; D may be TRBD2 (6 bases). Trimming took 1 base from V and 3 from J, leaving 15 bases between them. Germline values: CDR1 LGHNA, CDR2 YNFKEQ. The CDR3 extends over 17 amino acids. The CDR3 reads CASSQVKLADHTGELFF. The CDR3 DNA reads TGTGCCAGCAGCCAAGTTAAATTAGCGGACCACACCGGGGAGCTGTTTTTT.

This clone was found once. This sequence joins TRBV6-5 and TRBJ1-4, with a weak D call TRBD1 (5 bases). CDR3 length: 15 amino acids. Trimming took 0 bases from V and 5 from J, leaving 10 bases between them. Germline values: CDR1 MNHEY, CDR2 SVGAGI. The CDR3: CASSYSGASNEKLFF. DNA for the CDR3: TGTGCCAGCAGTTACTCTGGGGCGTCCAATGAAAAACTGTTTTTT.

The chain carries TRBV10-3 and TRBJ1-2; D is undetermined. The germline CDR1 and CDR2 sequences are ENHRY and SYGVKD. Trimming pared 0 bases from V and 8 bases from J, leaving 13 bases between. The CDR3 totals 14 residues. This CDR3 reads CAISESGMAEGYTF. CDR3 nucleotides: TGTGCCATCAGTGAGTCCGGGATGGCAGAAGGCTACACCTTC.

This clone has more than one count but fewer than ten. This sequence joins TRBV30 and TRBJ1-5; D uncertain. Trimming left V 0 bases short and J 5 bases short, with 8 bases between. Per germline, CDR1 GTSNPN and CDR2 SVGIG (reference sequence). The CDR3 is 13 residues long. For the CDR3, the DNA is TGTGCCTGGAGTGTACGAGAGGATCAGCCCCAGCATTTT. This codes for CAWSVREDQPQHF.

This clone has more than one count but fewer than ten. The V call is TRBV4-1, the J call TRBJ2-7; 11 bases map to TRBD2. Per germline, CDR1 MGHRA and CDR2 YSYEKL. J lost 4 bases, V lost 8 bases, and 13 bases had no gene match. This CDR3 is built from 16 residues. CDR3 in amino acids: CASRFTSGSLGYEQYF. CDR3 coding DNA: TGCGCCAGCCGGTTTACTAGCGGGAGCCTCGGGTACGAGCAGTACTTC.

This clone turned up a few times. This chain links TRBV5-1 with TRBJ2-5, with TRBD2 matching 8 bases. V lost 4 bases to trimming and J lost 7 bases; unmatched junction nucleotides: 0. Per germline, CDR1 SGHRS and CDR2 YFSETQ. The CDR3 has 11 residues. The CDR3: CASSREGTQYF. The CDR3 coding sequence is TGCGCCAGCAGCCGGGAGGGGACCCAGTACTTC.

This clone appeared a few times. The genes are TRBV5-1 and TRBJ1-2; no definite D call. The CDR3 loop spans 19 amino acids. Germline V gene sequence: CDR1 SGHRS, CDR2 YFSETQ. V shed 0 bases and J shed 0 bases, with 21 bases lying between them. The CDR3 DNA follows: TGCGCCAGCAGCTTGGGCATAGGAGGGCCGGCTCATTCTAACTATGGCTACACCTTC. It encodes CASSLGIGGPAHSNYGYTF.

This clone was recorded a few times. The chain couples TRBV5-1 to TRBJ2-7; TRBD1 aligns across 7 bases. With 6 bases clipped from V and 3 bases from J, the junction kept 15 bases outside the gene matches. The CDR3 is 16 amino acids. Germline-derived CDR1 and CDR2 are SGHRS and YFSETQ. Here the CDR3 reads CASNIHRQGPLYEQYF. Written as DNA, the CDR3 is TGCGCCAGCAACATTCACCGACAGGGCCCACTCTACGAGCAGTACTTC.

The rearrangement joins TRBV2 to TRBJ2-1; D possibly corresponds to TRBD2 (5 bases). Per the germline V gene, CDR1 is SNHLY and CDR2 is FYNNEI. The CDR3 consists of 13 residues. The V end lost 5 bases, the J end lost 7 bases, and 12 bases lay between the germline ends. CDR3 residues: CASSMARDNEQFF. Here the CDR3 DNA reads TGTGCCAGCAGTATGGCCCGGGATAATGAGCAGTTCTTC.

The genes are TRBV5-1 and TRBJ1-1; the D gene is possibly TRBD1 (6 bases). The ends were cut back, 0 bases at V and 0 bases at J, with 9 bases in the middle. The CDR3 contains 15 residues. Germline V lookup: CDR1 SGHRS, CDR2 YFSETQ. Here the CDR3 reads CASSLVGAVNTEAFF. CDR3 nucleotide sequence: TGCGCCAGCAGCTTGGTGGGGGCGGTGAACACTGAAGCTTTCTTT.

This clone was picked up a small number of times. The chain uses TRBV5-4 and TRBJ2-7; 8 bases are shared with TRBD2. J gave up 5 bases and V 2 bases, and 12 bases lay outside the gene matches. The CDR3 covers 16 residues. Germline V gene data show CDR1 as SGHNT and CDR2 as YYREEE (reference sequence). In DNA form, the CDR3 reads TGTGCCAGCAGCTTAATGGGACTAGTGGAGAGGGACGAGCAGTACGTC. This gives the protein CASSLMGLVERDEQYV.